A single sample is the source of the 10 T cell receptor beta chains below, sequenced in a study of graft-versus-host responses after intestinal transplantation. Sequencing used immunoSEQ multiplex PCR; TCRdb keeps in-frame clones, though not all of them. The table shows fewer than 95,000 clones, with approximately 94% occurring only once. Antigens for these TCRs are unknown. The input for sequencing was unstimulated CD4+ T cells sorted from spleen or lymph node cells, taken before transplant. All receptors derive from a human donor who was the organ donor for an intestinal transplant.

CDR3 DNA: TGTGCCAGCTCACCGGGAGCTGCCTACGAGCAGTACTTC. It encodes CASSPGAAYEQYF. The V and J genes are TRBV18 and TRBJ2-7; D is perhaps TRBD2 (5 bases). The germline gives CDR1 KGHSH, CDR2 LQKENI. CDR3 length: 13 residues. The germline V and J ends were trimmed by 3 bases and 2 bases, with 8 bases remaining between them.

J is TRBJ1-5 and V is TRBV5-8; D not certain. Looked up from germline, CDR1 is SGHTS and CDR2 is YDEGEE. Trimming removed 4 bases from V and 3 bases from J, with 14 bases in between. This CDR3 has 15 amino acids. The CDR3 DNA sequence: TGTGCCAGCAGCAGTCATCCAGGTTCCAATCAGCCCCAGCATTTT. It specifies CASSSHPGSNQPQHF.

The V call is TRBV27, the J call TRBJ1-1, with 10 bases lining up with TRBD1. This CDR3 spans 14 amino acids. CDR1 and CDR2 (germline): MNHEY, SMNVEV (reference sequence). Trimming removed 5 bases from V and 1 base from J; junction bases left unmatched: 1. The CDR3 spells CASSRDRGNTEAFF. Written as DNA, the CDR3 is TGTGCCAGCAGTCGGGACAGGGGGAACACTGAAGCTTTCTTT.

J is TRBJ2-2 and V is TRBV7-2; D may be TRBD1 (6 bases). V lost 1 base to trimming and J lost 5 bases, with 14 bases between them. The CDR3 runs 16 residues. Germline-derived CDR1 and CDR2 are SGHTA and FQGNSA. The CDR3 spells CASSLGLQGLTGELFF. CDR3 DNA sequence: TGTGCCAGCAGCTTAGGGTTGCAGGGGTTAACCGGGGAGCTGTTTTTT.

This chain connects TRBV27 to TRBJ1-2; D possibly corresponds to TRBD1 (6 bases). The CDR3 sequence is 15 residues long. Germline V gene lookup returns CDR1 MNHEY and CDR2 SMNVEV (reference sequence). The V and J ends lost 4 bases and 5 bases respectively, with 17 bases between them. The CDR3 DNA reads TGTGCCAGCAGTTCACCGACAGGTGGGGGGTATGGCTACACCTTC. Protein sequence: CASSSPTGGGYGYTF.

The chain recombines TRBV5-6 with TRBJ2-2; 9 bases are shared with TRBD1. The V segment lost 5 bases and the J segment 7 bases; nucleotides outside the gene matches: 12. There are 16 residues in the CDR3. Germline CDR1 reads SGHDT; CDR2 reads YYEEEE. CDR3 nucleotides: TGTGCCAGCAGATTCGCCCGGACAGGGGAGGACGGGGAGCTGTTTTTT. Translated: CASRFARTGEDGELFF.

V and J are TRBV9 and TRBJ1-1, with 10 bases aligning to TRBD1. V dropped 3 bases and J dropped 0; count of bases not matched to a gene: 5. This CDR3 spans 16 amino acids. Per the germline V gene, CDR1 is SGDLS and CDR2 is YYNGEE. In DNA, the CDR3 is TGTGCCAGCAGCGCCGGACAGGGGGACATGAACACTGAAGCTTTCTTT. Encoded protein: CASSAGQGDMNTEAFF. The variable domain in full, completed from reference TRBV9 and TRBJ1-1, reads DSGVTQTPKHLITATGQRVTLRCSPRSGDLSVYWYQQSLDQGLQFLIQYYNGEERAKGNILERFSAQQFPDLHSELNLSSLELGDSALYFCASSAGQGDMNTEAFFGQGTRLTVV.

The rearrangement joins TRBV9 to TRBJ1-6; D is possibly TRBD1 (6 bases). The CDR3 runs to 14 residues. Germline V CDR1 and CDR2: SGDLS, YYNGEE. V gave up 4 bases and J gave up 13 bases, with 18 bases separating them. CDR3 region: CASSLETGIGPLHF. In nucleotides, the CDR3 is TGTGCCAGCAGCCTTGAGACAGGTATCGGGCCCCTCCACTTT. Combining the CDR3 with reference TRBV9 and TRBJ1-6 gives the whole variable domain DSGVTQTPKHLITATGQRVTLRCSPRSGDLSVYWYQQSLDQGLQFLIQYYNGEERAKGNILERFSAQQFPDLHSELNLSSLELGDSALYFCASSLETGIGPLHFGNGTRLTVT.

The CDR3 coding sequence is TGTGCCAGCAGTACAACGACGGGAACCTACGAGCAGTACTTC. It is translated as CASSTTTGTYEQYF. The gene calls are TRBV5-4 and TRBJ2-7; the D gene is possibly TRBD2 (5 bases). The V and J ends lost 5 bases and 2 bases respectively, with 14 bases between them. The CDR3 contains 14 residues. CDR1 and CDR2 (germline): SGHNT, YYREEE (reference sequence).

This sequence joins TRBV5-1 and TRBJ2-7, with D perhaps matching TRBD1 (5 bases). The CDR3 covers 14 residues. Germline CDR1 reads SGHRS; CDR2 reads YFSETQ. V lost 0 bases, J lost 5 bases, and 12 bases lay in between. The CDR3 sequence: CASSLEAGLNEQYF. CDR3 nucleotides: TGCGCCAGCAGCTTGGAGGCAGGGCTCAACGAGCAGTACTTC.